The sequence of this T cell receptor (beta chain) was determined in a study of T cells expressing NK-cell markers. Study summary: One of the eight sequenced donors was seronegative, whereas the other seven were HCMV-seropositive. General study points: Of CD8+ T cells, about 1.0-8% belonged to dominant NKG2C+ clonotypes in 5 or 6 donors.

The CDR3 is 13 residues long. Germline lookup yields CDR1 LNHDA and CDR2 SQIVND (reference sequence). TCRdb reworked the 5' RACE reads into one entry per CDR3 protein, no DNA. The sample includes 300,000 to 450,000 distinct CDR3 sequences. As regards this clonotype: Its specificity is unknown.

The V and J genes are TRBV19 and TRBJ1-2; lacking DNA, the TRBD1 call made by TCRdb goes unchecked. Sequencing was performed on blood T cells: a sorted CD56 or NKG2C T cell subset, CD4+ or CD8+ T cells, or bulk PBMC T cells (not recorded which). The receptor was isolated from a man aged 18 to 69 in good health. The CDR3 reads CASSIARVDGYTF. The full variable domain, rest sourced from reference TRBV19 and TRBJ1-2, is DGGITQSPKYLFRKEGQNVTLSCEQNLNHDAMYWYRQDPGQGLRLIYYSQIVNDFQKGDIAEGYSVSREKKESFPLTVTSAQKNPTAFYLCASSIARVDGYTFGSGTRLTVV.